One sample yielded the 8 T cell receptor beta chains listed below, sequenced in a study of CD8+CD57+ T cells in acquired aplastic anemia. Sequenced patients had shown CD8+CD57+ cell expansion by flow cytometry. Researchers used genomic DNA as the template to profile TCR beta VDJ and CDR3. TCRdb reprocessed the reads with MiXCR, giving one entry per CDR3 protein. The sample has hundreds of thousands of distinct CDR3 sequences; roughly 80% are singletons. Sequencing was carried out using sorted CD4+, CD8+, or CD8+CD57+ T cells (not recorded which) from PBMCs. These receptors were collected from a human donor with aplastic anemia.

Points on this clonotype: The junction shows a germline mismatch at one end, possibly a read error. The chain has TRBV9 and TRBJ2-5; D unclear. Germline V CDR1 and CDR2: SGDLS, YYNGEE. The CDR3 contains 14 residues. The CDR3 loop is CASSGDSYQNTEDF. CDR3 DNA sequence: TGTGCCAGCAGCGGAGACTCTTACCAGAACACTGAAGACTTC.

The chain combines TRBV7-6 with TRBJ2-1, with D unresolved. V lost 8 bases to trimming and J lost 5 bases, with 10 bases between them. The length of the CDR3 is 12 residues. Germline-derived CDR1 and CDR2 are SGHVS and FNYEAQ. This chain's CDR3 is CASGRKDNEQFF. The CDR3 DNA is TGTGCCAGCGGTCGGAAGGACAATGAGCAGTTCTTC.

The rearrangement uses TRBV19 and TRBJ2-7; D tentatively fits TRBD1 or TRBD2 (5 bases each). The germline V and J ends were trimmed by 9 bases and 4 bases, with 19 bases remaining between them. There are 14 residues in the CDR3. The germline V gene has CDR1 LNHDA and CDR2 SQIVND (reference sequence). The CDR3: CASSWDGDYYEQYF. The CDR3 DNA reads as TGTGCCAGCAGCTGGGACGGGGATTATTACGAGCAGTACTTC.

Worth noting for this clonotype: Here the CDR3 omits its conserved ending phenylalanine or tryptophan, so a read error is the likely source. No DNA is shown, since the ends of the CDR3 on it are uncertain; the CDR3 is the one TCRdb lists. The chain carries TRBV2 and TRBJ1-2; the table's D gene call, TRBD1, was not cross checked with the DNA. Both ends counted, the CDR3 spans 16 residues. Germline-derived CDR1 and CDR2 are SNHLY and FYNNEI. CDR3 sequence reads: CASRERDRGLDYVYTC.

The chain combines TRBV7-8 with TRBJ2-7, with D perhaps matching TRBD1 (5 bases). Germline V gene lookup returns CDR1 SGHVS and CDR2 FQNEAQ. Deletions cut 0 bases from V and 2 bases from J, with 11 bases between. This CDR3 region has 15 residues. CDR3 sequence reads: CASSLAPGPAYEQYF. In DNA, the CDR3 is TGTGCCAGCAGCTTAGCGCCAGGGCCCGCCTACGAGCAGTACTTC.

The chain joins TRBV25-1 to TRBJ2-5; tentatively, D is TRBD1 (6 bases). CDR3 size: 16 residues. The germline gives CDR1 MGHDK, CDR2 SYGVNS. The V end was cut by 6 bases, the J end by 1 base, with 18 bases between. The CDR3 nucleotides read TGTGCCAGCAGCCGAGTAGGTGGGGGCCTCCAAGAGACCCAGTACTTC. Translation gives CASSRVGGGLQETQYF.

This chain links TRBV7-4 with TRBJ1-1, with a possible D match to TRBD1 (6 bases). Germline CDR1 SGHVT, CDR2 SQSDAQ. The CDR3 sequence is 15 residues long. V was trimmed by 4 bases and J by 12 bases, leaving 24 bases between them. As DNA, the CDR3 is TGTGCCAGCAGCTCCCTTTGGGGGGGGGACACCGAACCTTTCTTT. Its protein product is CASSSLWGGDTEPFF. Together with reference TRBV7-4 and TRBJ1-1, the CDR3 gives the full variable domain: GAGVSQSPRYKVAKRGRDVALRCDSISGHVTLYWYRQTLGQGSEVLTYSQSDAQRDKSGRPSGRFSAERPERSVSTLKIQRTEQGDSAVYLCASSSLWGGDTEPFFGQGTRLTVV.

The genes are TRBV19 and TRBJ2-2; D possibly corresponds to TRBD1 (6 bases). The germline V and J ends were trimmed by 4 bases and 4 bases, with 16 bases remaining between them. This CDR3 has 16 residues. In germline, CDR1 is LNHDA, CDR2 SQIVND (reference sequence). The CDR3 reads CASSTVRDTSTGELFF. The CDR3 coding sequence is TGTGCCAGTAGTACAGTCCGGGACACCTCCACCGGGGAGCTGTTTTTT.